A single sample gave rise to the 15 T cell receptor beta chains below, sequenced in a study of T cells in Graves' hyperthyroidism and ophthalmopathy (dated by TCRdb to the late 2010s). The library was built by means of multiplex PCR. The reads were generated on an Illumina HiSeq 2000. TCR beta CDR3 regions were amplified from RNA transcripts. For the first round of RT-PCR on the TCR CDR3, the HTBI primer set was used together with the Qiagen OneStep RT-PCR kit. TCRdb reanalyzed the raw reads on its own, using fastp at Q25 for trimming and MiXCR for clone calling, and kept in-frame beta chains. Rows are combined by CDR3 protein, so each entry shows the most common genes and DNA. This sample is represented by some 570,000 distinct CDR3 sequences; around 14% of them were singletons. The ten most abundant clones make up less than 9% of the sample. Sequenced: blood. These receptors were collected from a young woman with Graves' ophthalmopathy.

The V call is TRBV28, the J call TRBJ2-5; 8 nucleotides match TRBD2. CDR3 size: 16 residues. Per germline, CDR1 MDHEN and CDR2 SYDVKM. Trimming cost V 4 bases and J 5 bases; bases outside gene matches: 12. CDR3: CASSSGTRRGRETQYF. CDR3 in DNA: TGTGCCAGCAGTTCCGGGACTAGGCGGGGTCGCGAGACCCAGTACTTC.

This clonotype was observed many times. The CDR3 DNA reads TGTGCCAGCAGGGGGGCAGGGAGACCCTACAATGAGCAGTTCTTC. Translating it yields CASRGAGRPYNEQFF. This sequence joins TRBV7-2 and TRBJ2-1; D is possibly TRBD1 (6 bases). CDR3 length equals 15 residues. V lost 6 bases and J 2 bases, leaving 14 bases between the germline ends. Germline-derived CDR1 and CDR2 are SGHTA and FQGNSA.

A note on this clonotype: This may be a read error, as it is one base from a much larger clone. This chain joins TRBV5-6 and TRBJ1-1; D might be TRBD1 (5 bases). Looked up from germline, CDR1 is SGHDT and CDR2 is YYEEEE. Trimming removed 1 base from V and 6 bases from J, with 16 bases in between. This CDR3 is built from 15 residues. The CDR3, as DNA: TGTGCCAGCAGCTTGCAGGGTCCTAGGGACGCTGAAGCTTTCTTT. Its translation: CASSLQGPRDAEAFF.

Concerning this clonotype: This sequence may be a read error, since a much larger clone differs from it by one base. The V call is TRBV11-2, the J call TRBJ2-7; a weak D match, TRBD2 (5 bases). Trimming removed 5 bases at V and 2 bases at J, with 13 bases between. The CDR3 is 14 residues long. Looked up from germline, CDR1 is SGHAT and CDR2 is FQNNGV. CDR3 DNA: TGTGCCAGCAGCCCCCCTAGCCTCGCCTACGAGCAGTACTTC. Translating it yields CASSPPSLAYEQYF. Supplemented by reference TRBV11-2 and TRBJ2-7, the full variable domain reads EAGVAQSPRYKIIEKRQSVAFWCNPISGHATLYWYQQILGQGPKLLIQFQNNGVVDDSQLPKDRFSAERLKGVDSTLKIQPAKLEDSAVYLCASSPPSLAYEQYFGPGTRLTVT.

This clonotype has at least ten counts. The V gene is TRBV20-1, the J gene TRBJ2-7; 10 bases are shared with TRBD2. CDR3 length: 14 residues. With 3 bases clipped from V and 3 bases from J, the junction kept 5 bases outside the gene matches. CDR1 is DFQATT and CDR2 is SNEGSKA in the germline V gene (reference sequence). CDR3 region: CSASWTSGNYEQYF. In DNA, the CDR3 is TGCAGTGCTAGCTGGACTAGCGGTAACTACGAGCAGTACTTC.

J is TRBJ2-1 and V is TRBV4-1, with D maybe TRBD2 (6 bases). V was clipped by 0 bases and J by 0 bases, with 9 bases between them. Germline CDR1 is MGHRA and CDR2 is YSYEKL. The CDR3 contains 16 residues. Written as DNA, the CDR3 is TGCGCCAGCAGCCAAGAACCTAGCGCCTCCTACAATGAGCAGTTCTTC. As protein: CASSQEPSASYNEQFF.

This clonotype was recorded at least ten times. CDR3 in DNA: TGTGCCAGCACCCTAAGGGGCGTAGCGGGAGCCACGGGGCACATTCAGTACTTC. Translating it yields CASTLRGVAGATGHIQYF. The V call is TRBV3-1, the J call TRBJ2-4; 9 bases match TRBD2. Trimming cost V 7 bases and J 8 bases; bases outside gene matches: 21. The germline CDR1 and CDR2 sequences are LGHDT and YNNKEL (reference sequence). The CDR3 totals 18 residues.

This clonotype was observed many times. The chain couples TRBV5-6 to TRBJ2-7, with D possibly TRBD1 on 7 matching bases. CDR3 length: 15 amino acids. Trimming removed 0 bases at V and 0 bases at J, with 10 bases between. The V gene's germline CDR1 is SGHDT and CDR2 YYEEEE. The DNA for the CDR3 is TGTGCCAGCAGCTTGGCGGGGGACAGCTCCTACGAGCAGTACTTC. It specifies CASSLAGDSSYEQYF.

This chain joins TRBV6-1 and TRBJ1-6; TRBD1 is a possible D gene (5 bases). V dropped 6 bases and J dropped 5 bases, with 17 bases sitting between them. The V gene's germline CDR1 is MNHNS and CDR2 SASEGT. The CDR3 runs to 16 residues. The CDR3 nucleotides read TGTGCCAGCAGCGAGGCTCCGGGGGTCGATAATTCACCCCTCCACTTT. Translation: CASSEAPGVDNSPLHF.

This clonotype has just a few counts. The V call is TRBV5-1, the J call TRBJ1-1, with D perhaps TRBD1 (6 bases). Trimming left V 4 bases short and J 1 base short, with 14 bases between. The CDR3 loop spans 15 amino acids. CDR1 SGHRS and CDR2 YFSETQ come from the germline V gene. The CDR3 reads CASSVHRDGNTEAFF. CDR3 bases: TGCGCCAGCAGCGTCCACAGGGATGGGAACACTGAAGCTTTCTTT.

This clonotype was recorded at least ten times. The chain recombines TRBV6-1 with TRBJ2-1, with 10 bases fitting TRBD2. J gave up 8 bases and V 4 bases, and 11 bases lay outside the gene matches. The CDR3 contains 16 residues. CDR1 is MNHNS, CDR2 SASEGT, per germline. CDR3 amino acids: CASSVGSSSGRDEQFF. The CDR3 nucleotides read TGTGCCAGCAGTGTGGGGAGCTCCAGCGGGAGGGATGAGCAGTTCTTC.

The chain combines TRBV28 with TRBJ2-3; 8 nucleotides agree with TRBD2. The CDR3 has 15 residues. The trim removed 5 bases at V and 3 bases at J, leaving 7 bases unmatched. The germline V gene has CDR1 MDHEN and CDR2 SYDVKM. CDR3 nucleotides: TGTGCCAGCAGTACCGAGCGCGGGGGGACAGATACGCAGTATTTT. As protein: CASSTERGGTDTQYF.

The V and J genes are TRBV4-1 and TRBJ2-7; 9 bases fit TRBD1. J lost 7 bases, V lost 2 bases, and 6 bases had no gene match. The germline CDR1 and CDR2 sequences are MGHRA and YSYEKL. The CDR3 has 14 residues. The CDR3 DNA reads TGCGCCAGCAGCCAACCGGGACAGGGTAGGGAGCAGTACTTC. Its protein product is CASSQPGQGREQYF.

This clonotype has a count of ten or more. The chain links TRBV19 to TRBJ1-5, with D hard to call. Germline CDR1 and CDR2: LNHDA and SQIVND (reference sequence). This CDR3 region has 19 residues. The V end lost 1 base, the J end lost 0 bases, and 19 bases lay between the germline ends. This chain's CDR3 is CASSIGTVARTGSNQPQHF. The CDR3 nucleotides are TGTGCCAGTAGTATAGGAACAGTGGCCAGGACGGGTAGCAATCAGCCCCAGCATTTT.

CDR3: CAWTAGLNNEQFF. The CDR3 coding sequence is TGTGCCTGGACCGCGGGACTAAACAATGAGCAGTTCTTC. The V and J genes are TRBV30 and TRBJ2-1, with 7 bases identical to TRBD2. V shed 4 bases and J 5 bases; nucleotides not matched to a gene: 5. Germline CDR1 reads GTSNPN; CDR2 reads SVGIG (reference sequence). The CDR3 has 13 residues.